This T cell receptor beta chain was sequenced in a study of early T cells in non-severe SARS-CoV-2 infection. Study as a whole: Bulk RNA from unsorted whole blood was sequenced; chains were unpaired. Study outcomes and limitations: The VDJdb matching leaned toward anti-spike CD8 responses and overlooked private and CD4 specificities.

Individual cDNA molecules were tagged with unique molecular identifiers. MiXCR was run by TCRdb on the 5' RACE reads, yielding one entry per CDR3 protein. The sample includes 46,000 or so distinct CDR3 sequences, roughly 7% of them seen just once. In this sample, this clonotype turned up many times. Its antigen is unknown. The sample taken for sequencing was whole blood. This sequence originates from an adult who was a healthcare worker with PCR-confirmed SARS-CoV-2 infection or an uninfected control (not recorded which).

The CDR3 region has the DNA TGTGCCAGCAGCTTCATCTCCGGGAATCCCTATAATTCACCCCTCCACTTT. Translated, it gives CASSFISGNPYNSPLHF. The V and J genes are TRBV5-5 and TRBJ1-6; D call uncertain. Looked up from germline, CDR1 is SGHKS and CDR2 is YYEKEE (reference sequence). Deletions cut 2 bases from V and 2 bases from J, with 14 bases between. The CDR3 runs 17 residues.